These 20 T cell receptor beta chains share one sample of origin, sequenced in a study of T cell clusters in autoimmune cytopenias. TRB amplification used 200 to 250 ng of peripheral blood genomic DNA. TRB rearrangements were amplified by touch-down multiplex PCR with mixed TRB-A/B primers. With the multiplex PCR reads reprocessed, TCRdb shows one record per CDR3 protein and no DNA. Its clone listing holds approximately 15,000 distinct CDR3 sequences. The same sample was also used in a study of T cell repertoires in aging, cancer and after chemotherapy.

Sequencing input: peripheral blood. All receptors derive from a human donor in good health.

The chain is built from TRBV24-1 and TRBJ2-2; the TRBD2 assignment by TCRdb is unverifiable without DNA. The CDR3 has 15 amino acids. Germline V lookup: CDR1 KGHDR, CDR2 SFDVKD. This CDR3 reads CASSPSGRATGELFF.

The CDR3: CASSYSTEGLRKYF. The J gene is TRBJ2-7, the V gene TRBV6-5; TCRdb's D call, TRBD2, is unchecked because there is no DNA. CDR1 is MNHEY and CDR2 is SVGAGI in the germline V gene. This CDR3 is built from 14 residues.

The genes are TRBV6-6 and TRBJ1-1; checking the TCRdb D call of TRBD1 is not possible without DNA. CDR1 and CDR2 from the germline V gene are MNHNY and SVGAGI (reference sequence). This CDR3 comprises 16 residues. CDR3 amino acids: CASSRGREGLNTEAFF.

The rearrangement links TRBV19 to TRBJ2-7; absent DNA, TCRdb's TRBD2 call cannot be checked. CDR3 length: 15 amino acids. The germline V gene has CDR1 LNHDA and CDR2 SQIVND (reference sequence). CDR3 loop: CASSIGTSGPREQYF.

The V and J genes are TRBV6-6 and TRBJ2-7; checking the TCRdb D call of TRBD2 is not possible without DNA. Per the germline V gene, CDR1 is MNHNY and CDR2 is SVGAGI (reference sequence). This CDR3 has 15 residues. The chain's CDR3 is CASSYSGGPSYEQYF.

The J gene is TRBJ2-3, the V gene TRBV7-9; the D call of TRBD2 rests on TCRdb alone, since no DNA is present to check it. CDR3 length: 17 residues. Germline CDR1 SEHNR, CDR2 FQNEAQ (reference sequence). CDR3 region: CASSSWEVAGRTDTQYF.

The chain links TRBV6-1 to TRBJ1-6. Germline V gene sequence: CDR1 MNHNS, CDR2 SASEGT. CDR3 size: 15 residues. The CDR3: CASSYSEGGDSPLHF.

V gene TRBV5-5 combines with J gene TRBJ2-1; TCRdb calls TRBD1, which cannot be checked without DNA. Germline CDR1 is SGHKS and CDR2 is YYEKEE (reference sequence). The CDR3 totals 12 residues. CDR3 sequence reads: CASSLVGVEQFF. Variable domain in full (rest from reference TRBV5-5 and TRBJ2-1): DAGVTQSPTHLIKTRGQQVTLRCSPISGHKSVSWYQQVLGQGPQFIFQYYEKEERGRGNFPDRFSARQFPNYSSELNVNALLLGDSALYLCASSLVGVEQFFGPGTRLTVL.

The chain is built from TRBV10-3 and TRBJ2-1; TCRdb selects TRBD2, and the lack of DNA leaves this call unchecked. The CDR3 is 14 residues long. Germline CDR1 reads ENHRY; CDR2 reads SYGVKD. This chain's CDR3 is CAISPGLAVDEQFF.

The rearrangement links TRBV5-6 to TRBJ1-6; absent DNA, TCRdb's TRBD1 call cannot be checked. The CDR3 consists of 21 residues. CDR1 is SGHDT, CDR2 YYEEEE, per germline. CDR3 amino acids: CASSLVQGAPLLLSYNSPLHF.

The chain has TRBV12-3 or TRBV12-4 and TRBJ1-6. The CDR3 runs to 14 residues. The CDR3 sequence is CASSFGGIDSPLHF.

According to its frequency, this clonotype is medium-sized. The J gene is TRBJ2-5, the V gene TRBV11-3. Germline values: CDR1 SGHNT, CDR2 YENEEA. The CDR3 sequence is 14 residues long. CDR3 in amino acids: CASSLDTNQETQYF.

The CDR3 here is CASSLSSGSSYNEQFF. The rearrangement links TRBV27 to TRBJ2-1. The CDR3 is 16 amino acids. The V gene's germline CDR1 is MNHEY and CDR2 SMNVEV (reference sequence).

Considering frequency, this clonotype is medium-sized. This chain joins TRBV11-3 and TRBJ2-3. Germline lookup yields CDR1 SGHNT and CDR2 YENEEA. The CDR3 loop spans 14 amino acids. CDR3 sequence: CASSQDQGTDTQYF.

J is TRBJ2-7 and V is TRBV30; TCRdb picks TRBD1, but there is no DNA to check that call. Germline CDR1 is GTSNPN and CDR2 is SVGIG (reference sequence). The CDR3 contains 13 residues. The CDR3 sequence is CAWVGAGIDEQYF. Drawing the rest from reference TRBV30 and TRBJ2-7, the complete variable domain is SQTIHQWPATLVQPVGSPLSLECTVEGTSNPNLYWYRQAAGRGLQLLFYSVGIGQISSEVPQNLSASRPQDRQFILSSKKLLLSDSGFYLCAWVGAGIDEQYFGPGTRLTVT.

This chain joins TRBV11-3 and TRBJ2-1. This CDR3 has 12 amino acids. CDR1 and CDR2 (germline): SGHNT, YENEEA. CDR3 loop: CASSLGENEQFF. Based on the CDR3 plus reference TRBV11-3 and TRBJ2-1, the full variable domain is EAGVVQSPRYKIIEKKQPVAFWCNPISGHNTLYWYLQNLGQGPELLIRYENEEAVDDSQLPKDRFSAERLKGVDSTLKIQPAELGDSAVYLCASSLGENEQFFGPGTRLTVL.

The chain is built from TRBV5-4 and TRBJ2-2. CDR1 and CDR2 from the germline V gene are SGHNT and YYREEE (reference sequence). CDR3 length equals 16 residues. The CDR3 protein is CASSLLPSQATGELFF.

This clonotype is classed as medium-sized (0.01 to 0.1%) by frequency. V and J are TRBV6-5 and TRBJ2-1; TCRdb calls TRBD2, which cannot be checked without DNA. Looked up from germline, CDR1 is MNHEY and CDR2 is SVGAGI. The CDR3 length is 15 residues. The CDR3 sequence: CASNSGLAGEGEQFF.

The rearrangement joins TRBV5-6 to TRBJ2-7; TCRdb's D gene call, TRBD2, goes unchecked for lack of DNA. This CDR3 is 14 amino acids long. CDR1 SGHDT and CDR2 YYEEEE come from the germline V gene. CDR3 region: CASSPVAGGYEQYF. Looking up the rest from reference TRBV5-6 and TRBJ2-7 gives the full variable domain: DAGVTQSPTHLIKTRGQQVTLRCSPKSGHDTVSWYQQALGQGPQFIFQYYEEEERQRGNFPDRFSGHQFPNYSSELNVNALLLGDSALYLCASSPVAGGYEQYFGPGTRLTVT.

The chain joins TRBV15 to TRBJ2-1. CDR1 is LNHNV, CDR2 YYDKDF, per germline (reference sequence). This CDR3 has 16 residues. The CDR3 spells CATSRDTGRLGYEQFF. Full variable domain (rest looked up from reference TRBV15 and TRBJ2-1): DAMVIQNPRYQVTQFGKPVTLSCSQTLNHNVMYWYQQKSSQAPKLLFHYYDKDFNNEADTPDNFQSRRPNTSFCFLDIRSPGLGDTAMYLCATSRDTGRLGYEQFFGPGTRLTVL.